One and the same sample provided the 30 T cell receptor beta chains below, sequenced in a study of PD-L1 blockade in urothelial cancer. Assay used: immunoSEQ multiplex PCR; TCRdb lists only in-frame clones, some missing. The data show around 35,000 clones, approximately 84% seen once. Stated time point: pretreatment peripheral blood. The sample in question was PBMCs, obtained around atezolizumab (anti-PD-L1) treatment. These receptors were taken from a man aged 60 to 69 with urothelial cancer.

The chain employs TRBV4-1 and TRBJ1-2, with D tentatively TRBD1 (5 bases). CDR3 size: 14 residues. Trimming shortened V by 0 bases and J by 4 bases, and 9 bases separated the two germline ends. Germline assignment: CDR1 MGHRA and CDR2 YSYEKL. The CDR3, as DNA: TGCGCCAGCAGCCAAGAGGCAGGGTCCTATGGCTACACCTTC. Translated: CASSQEAGSYGYTF.

This clone is medium-sized within its sample. The sample has other DNA sequences that encode this CDR3 too. The V call is TRBV5-1, the J call TRBJ1-2; 8 positions agree with TRBD1. This CDR3 contains 14 residues. Germline CDR1 reads SGHRS; CDR2 reads YFSETQ. The ends lost 6 bases at V and 6 bases at J; junction bases unmatched: 10. CDR3 sequence: CASTARGHEDGYTF. The CDR3, as DNA: TGCGCCAGCACCGCCAGGGGGCACGAAGATGGCTACACCTTC. Supplemented by reference TRBV5-1 and TRBJ1-2, the full variable domain reads KAGVTQTPRYLIKTRGQQVTLSCSPISGHRSVSWYQQTPGQGLQFLFEYFSETQRNKGNFPGRFSGRQFSNSRSEMNVSTLELGDSALYLCASTARGHEDGYTFGSGTRLTVV.

This clone was detected only once. The V and J genes are TRBV7-6 and TRBJ2-1, with D possibly TRBD2 on 6 matching bases. Per the germline V gene, CDR1 is SGHVS and CDR2 is FNYEAQ. This CDR3 contains 15 residues. The germline V and J ends were trimmed by 5 bases and 0 bases, with 11 bases remaining between them. CDR3: CASSLLGSSYNEQFF. CDR3 DNA sequence: TGTGCCAGCAGCCTCCTCGGGAGCTCCTACAATGAGCAGTTCTTC.

The chain joins TRBV15 to TRBJ1-3; D uncertain. The CDR3 consists of 13 residues. In germline, CDR1 is LNHNV, CDR2 YYDKDF (reference sequence). Deletions cut 4 bases from V and 4 bases from J, with 8 bases between. CDR3 in DNA: TGTGCCACCAGCATTCAGGAAGGAAACACCATATATTTT. This translates into CATSIQEGNTIYF.

J is TRBJ2-2 and V is TRBV7-6, with 9 nucleotides matching TRBD2. Germline V lookup: CDR1 SGHVS, CDR2 FNYEAQ. V was pared by 5 bases and J by 4 bases, with 8 bases of the junction left unmatched. The CDR3 contains 16 residues. Written as DNA, the CDR3 is TGTGCCAGCAGCATTAGCGGGAGTGGTTTCACCGGGGAGCTGTTTTTT. Translated: CASSISGSGFTGELFF.

The J gene is TRBJ2-5, the V gene TRBV2; 10 nucleotides line up with TRBD1. CDR1 and CDR2 (germline): SNHLY, FYNNEI. J was trimmed by 6 bases and V by 6 bases; bases with no gene match: 10. This CDR3 has 15 amino acids. CDR3 sequence: CASSKTGTGEKTQYF. In nucleotides, the CDR3 is TGTGCCAGCAGCAAAACCGGGACAGGGGAGAAGACCCAGTACTTC.

The chain employs TRBV27 and TRBJ2-7, with TRBD2 matching 10 bases. The CDR3 has 16 amino acids. V dropped 4 bases and J dropped 2; count of bases not matched to a gene: 8. Germline V gene lookup returns CDR1 MNHEY and CDR2 SMNVEV (reference sequence). The CDR3 DNA is TGTGCCAGCAGTTCCCCACGGACTAGCGGAACCTACGAGCAGTACTTC. It codes for CASSSPRTSGTYEQYF.

The chain recombines TRBV2 with TRBJ2-3; weak D call: TRBD2 (6 bases). CDR3 length: 14 amino acids. V gave up 3 bases and J gave up 4 bases, with 11 bases separating them. Germline V lookup: CDR1 SNHLY, CDR2 FYNNEI. Here the CDR3 DNA reads TGTGCCAGCAGTGACGCCGGGAGTGCAGATACGCAGTATTTT. As protein: CASSDAGSADTQYF.

This clone came up a few times. The V gene is TRBV18, the J gene TRBJ1-3, with 8 bases aligning to TRBD1. In germline, CDR1 is KGHSH, CDR2 LQKENI. V gave up 6 bases and J gave up 0 bases; unmatched junction bases: 10. The CDR3 is 17 residues long. Here the CDR3 DNA reads TGTGCCAGCTCTCTCGGACAGGGTACCCTCTCTGGAAACACCATATATTTT. Translation gives CASSLGQGTLSGNTIYF. Full variable domain (rest looked up from reference TRBV18 and TRBJ1-3): NAGVMQNPRHLVRRRGQEARLRCSPMKGHSHVYWYRQLPEEGLKFMVYLQKENIIDESGMPKERFSAEFPKEGPSILRIQQVVRGDSAAYFCASSLGQGTLSGNTIYFGEGSWLTVV.

The chain carries TRBV6-1 and TRBJ2-7, with 9 bases aligning to TRBD2. J lost 3 bases, V lost 5 bases, and 5 bases had no gene match. Per the germline V gene, CDR1 is MNHNS and CDR2 is SASEGT. This CDR3 is built from 14 residues. The chain's CDR3 is CASSWREGHYEQYF. In DNA form, the CDR3 reads TGTGCCAGCAGTTGGCGGGAGGGCCACTACGAGCAGTACTTC.

The DNA of the CDR3 is TGTGCCAGCAGCTTGGGCGGGAGTAAAGCAGATACGCAGTATTTT. Residues: CASSLGGSKADTQYF. The V call is TRBV5-4, the J call TRBJ2-3; 7 nucleotides align to TRBD2. The V segment lost 0 bases and the J segment 4 bases; nucleotides outside the gene matches: 5. The CDR3 is 15 residues long. CDR1 SGHNT and CDR2 YYREEE come from the germline V gene (reference sequence).

The chain carries TRBV18 and TRBJ2-3, with 7 bases that match TRBD2. With 1 base clipped from V and 2 bases from J, the junction kept 6 bases outside the gene matches. Germline V lookup: CDR1 KGHSH, CDR2 LQKENI. The CDR3 contains 16 residues. CDR3 DNA sequence: TGTGCCAGCTCACCACTTGGGACTACCAACACAGATACGCAGTATTTT. Residues: CASSPLGTTNTDTQYF.

This rearrangement joins TRBV6-4 to TRBJ2-1; 9 nucleotides align to TRBD2. CDR1 is MRHNA and CDR2 is SNTAGT in the germline V gene. The CDR3 has 15 amino acids. J was trimmed by 6 bases and V by 6 bases; bases with no gene match: 9. The CDR3 sequence: CASSSGGRALNEQFF. For the CDR3, the DNA is TGTGCCAGCAGCTCGGGCGGGAGGGCCCTCAATGAGCAGTTCTTC.

The chain links TRBV5-1 to TRBJ1-4, with 9 bases lining up with TRBD1. This CDR3 has 16 amino acids. Germline-derived CDR1 and CDR2 are SGHRS and YFSETQ. The ends lost 0 bases at V and 6 bases at J; junction bases unmatched: 6. The chain's CDR3 is CASSLGSGQGDEKLFF. The CDR3 region has the DNA TGCGCCAGCAGCTTGGGTTCGGGACAGGGTGATGAAAAACTGTTTTTT.

The CDR3 DNA reads as TGTGCCAGCAGCTACCGGCGGAACGAACCTTATGGCTACACCTTC. Translated, it gives CASSYRRNEPYGYTF. This sequence joins TRBV7-2 and TRBJ1-2; D unresolved. In germline, CDR1 is SGHTA, CDR2 FQGNSA. This CDR3 is 15 amino acids long. Deletions cut 4 bases from V and 5 bases from J, with 17 bases between.

The CDR3 protein is CASSAPGQGEYGYTF. Written as DNA, the CDR3 is TGTGCCAGCAGTGCTCCCGGACAGGGGGAATATGGCTACACCTTC. The chain employs TRBV28 and TRBJ1-2, with 10 positions matching TRBD1. The CDR3 sequence is 15 residues long. Germline V gene sequence: CDR1 MDHEN, CDR2 SYDVKM. V gave up 5 bases and J gave up 5 bases; unmatched junction bases: 8.

CDR3 amino acids: CASSLSVTNTEAFF. DNA of the CDR3: TGTGCCAGCAGCTTGTCGGTTACTAACACTGAAGCTTTCTTT. The J gene is TRBJ1-1, the V gene TRBV5-6, with D unresolved. CDR1 is SGHDT and CDR2 is YYEEEE in the germline V gene. Trimming removed 1 base at V and 2 bases at J, with 9 bases between. This CDR3 has 14 residues.

This clone has more than one count but fewer than ten. The V gene is TRBV5-1, the J gene TRBJ2-1; 13 positions match TRBD2. V was clipped by 4 bases and J by 0 bases; unmatched bases: 7. Germline values: CDR1 SGHRS, CDR2 YFSETQ. The CDR3 consists of 18 residues. In DNA, the CDR3 is TGCGCCAGCAGCAATGGACTAGCGGGAGCCCGCTCCTACAATGAGCAGTTCTTC. It is translated as CASSNGLAGARSYNEQFF.

This sequence joins TRBV19 and TRBJ1-1, with D unresolved. Germline CDR1 LNHDA, CDR2 SQIVND (reference sequence). Deletions cut 3 bases from V and 5 bases from J, with 10 bases between. This CDR3 has 13 amino acids. CDR3 amino acids: CASSMALGTEAFF. The CDR3 bases are TGTGCCAGTAGTATGGCTCTCGGGACTGAAGCTTTCTTT.

This clone was detected only a few times. The chain links TRBV5-4 to TRBJ1-5, with TRBD1 matching over 10 bases. The CDR3 extends over 16 amino acids. Germline-derived CDR1 and CDR2 are SGHNT and YYREEE (reference sequence). V shed 4 bases, J shed 3 bases, and the junction held 7 bases outside the gene matches. For the CDR3, the DNA is TGTGCCAGCAGCCTTATGGGACAGGGGCACAATCAGCCCCAGCATTTT. Translating it yields CASSLMGQGHNQPQHF.

The V gene is TRBV7-2, the J gene TRBJ2-3; 7 positions match TRBD2. There are 15 residues in the CDR3. V was clipped by 3 bases and J by 6 bases; unmatched bases: 9. Germline V gene sequence: CDR1 SGHTA, CDR2 FQGNSA. CDR3 sequence: CASSLASGIRDTQYF. The CDR3 DNA reads TGTGCCAGCAGCTTGGCCAGCGGGATTCGGGATACGCAGTATTTT.

This sequence joins TRBV30 and TRBJ1-1, with D maybe TRBD1 (5 bases). This CDR3 comprises 15 residues. Trimming took off 6 bases at V and 1 base at J, with 18 bases between the two ends. Germline assignment: CDR1 GTSNPN and CDR2 SVGIG (reference sequence). The CDR3 here is CACASSGQGNTEAFF. CDR3 nucleotide sequence: TGTGCCTGTGCCTCCTCAGGGCAGGGGAACACTGAAGCTTTCTTT.

V and J are TRBV9 and TRBJ2-3, with 10 positions matching TRBD2. With 3 bases clipped from V and 2 bases from J, the junction kept 9 bases outside the gene matches. Germline lookup yields CDR1 SGDLS and CDR2 YYNGEE. This CDR3 has 17 residues. Here the CDR3 reads CASSATRTSGDTDTQYF. As DNA, the CDR3 is TGTGCCAGCAGCGCGACAAGGACTAGCGGAGACACAGATACGCAGTATTTT.

V usage is TRBV19 and J usage is TRBJ2-7; 9 nucleotides agree with TRBD1. Per the germline V gene, CDR1 is LNHDA and CDR2 is SQIVND (reference sequence). V was pared by 10 bases and J by 5 bases, with 6 bases of the junction left unmatched. This CDR3 spans 12 amino acids. The chain's CDR3 is CAIPGQGNEQYF. For the CDR3, the DNA is TGTGCCATTCCGGGACAGGGTAACGAGCAGTACTTC.

V and J are TRBV25-1 and TRBJ2-3; 8 nucleotides line up with TRBD1. V was clipped by 1 base and J by 2 bases; unmatched bases: 8. Germline V gene data show CDR1 as MGHDK and CDR2 as SYGVNS. The CDR3 covers 17 residues. The CDR3 DNA is TGTGCCAGCAGTGAATCGTTTGTGACAGGGGTCACAGATACGCAGTATTTT. It specifies CASSESFVTGVTDTQYF.

The chain joins TRBV27 to TRBJ1-2, with D unclear. V was cut by 6 bases and J by 8 bases, with 10 bases left in between. CDR3 length: 11 residues. CDR1 and CDR2 (germline): MNHEY, SMNVEV (reference sequence). As DNA, the CDR3 is TGTGCCAGCAGCTGGGGAGGCGGCTACACCTTC. Residues: CASSWGGGYTF.

The V and J genes are TRBV5-1 and TRBJ2-6; possibly TRBD1 for D (6 bases). The germline CDR1 and CDR2 sequences are SGHRS and YFSETQ. CDR3 length equals 18 residues. Trimming cost V 4 bases and J 0 bases, with 17 bases left between them. The CDR3 loop reads CASSRTGTISSGANVLTF. In DNA form, the CDR3 reads TGCGCCAGCAGCCGAACCGGGACAATAAGCTCTGGGGCCAACGTCCTGACTTTC.

The rearrangement joins TRBV27 to TRBJ1-2, with TRBD1 as a possible D gene (6 bases). Trimming removed 3 bases from V and 2 bases from J, with 7 bases in between. Germline V gene data show CDR1 as MNHEY and CDR2 as SMNVEV (reference sequence). The CDR3 runs 13 residues. CDR3 amino acids: CASSFQGNYGYTF. DNA for the CDR3: TGTGCCAGCAGTTTTCAGGGGAACTATGGCTACACCTTC.

DNA of the CDR3: TGTGCCAGCAGCGACCCCCTAGGACTAGGCCCAGATACGCAGTATTTT. Translated, it gives CASSDPLGLGPDTQYF. The chain couples TRBV9 to TRBJ2-3; 7 bases match TRBD2. This CDR3 region has 16 residues. V lost 3 bases to trimming and J lost 4 bases; unmatched junction nucleotides: 11. Germline assignment: CDR1 SGDLS and CDR2 YYNGEE.

V is TRBV7-9 and J is TRBJ2-5; a weak D match, TRBD2 (6 bases). The V end was cut by 4 bases, the J end by 10 bases, with 16 bases between. The germline V gene encodes CDR1 SEHNR and CDR2 FQNEAQ (reference sequence). CDR3 length equals 13 residues. The CDR3 DNA sequence: TGTGCCAGCAGCTCCGGTGAAGCCGGGGGCCAGTACTTC. It yields the protein CASSSGEAGGQYF.